The entry below describes one T cell receptor beta chain. The repertoire was sequenced with immunoSEQ multiplex PCR; TCRdb's copy has only in-frame clones and lacks some. The sample consists of about 2.4 million clones, approximately 93% of them appearing once. Both subsets, CD45RA+ naive and CD45RA-negative memory, were split from the CD4+ cells. Germline V gene sequence: CDR1 GTSNPN, CDR2 SVGIG (reference sequence). Trimming took off 5 bases at V and 2 bases at J, with 7 bases between the two ends. The CDR3 loop spans 11 amino acids. These data are taken from a study of shared clonotypes between healthy human individuals. The overall study: Per donor, CD8 memory used one plate, CD8 naive used two, CD4 memory used three and CD4 naive used three.

This sequence was found in a man aged 18 to 29 in good health. Some clones in this sample may be carry-over from other donors' samples. V and J are TRBV30 and TRBJ2-7; D perhaps matches TRBD2 (6 bases). The sequenced material came from naive CD4+ T cells from PBMCs. Regarding subset: CD45RA+ positively selected. The chain's CDR3 is CAWGGAYEQYF. The CDR3, as DNA: TGTGCCTGGGGAGGGGCCTACGAGCAGTACTTC. Combining the CDR3 with reference TRBV30 and TRBJ2-7 gives the whole variable domain SQTIHQWPATLVQPVGSPLSLECTVEGTSNPNLYWYRQAAGRGLQLLFYSVGIGQISSEVPQNLSASRPQDRQFILSSKKLLLSDSGFYLCAWGGAYEQYFGPGTRLTVT.